The next 9 T cell receptor beta chains were all read from a single sample in a study of Graves' ophthalmopathy and Graves' hyperthyroidism. Amplification of TCR beta CDR3 regions used RNA transcripts. HTBI-primed first-round RT-PCR preceded second-round multiplex PCR. TCRdb reprocessed the multiplex PCR reads via MiXCR and lists one record per CDR3 protein. This table holds 200,000 to 250,000 distinct CDR3 sequences, 20% to 25% found once. Sequencing was performed on peripheral blood. The receptor set was obtained from a woman aged 45 to 65 with Graves' ophthalmopathy.

The sample holds many counts of this clonotype. The chain uses TRBV5-1 and TRBJ1-6; D uncertain. Per the germline V gene, CDR1 is SGHRS and CDR2 is YFSETQ. This CDR3 region has 14 residues. V dropped 7 bases and J dropped 7 bases, with 15 bases sitting between them. The CDR3 here is CASSLTSANSPLHF. The CDR3 coding sequence is TGCGCCAGCTCCCTAACGTCAGCAAATTCACCCCTCCACTTT.

The sample holds many counts of this clonotype. The rearrangement joins TRBV20-1 to TRBJ2-7; 8 bases are a match to TRBD1. V trimming: 4 bases; J trimming: 7 bases; junction bases outside the gene matches: 9. Per the germline V gene, CDR1 is DFQATT and CDR2 is SNEGSKA (reference sequence). The CDR3 is 13 residues long. The DNA for the CDR3 is TGCAGTGCTACCCCAGACAGGGGTCGAGAGCAGTACTTC. Protein product: CSATPDRGREQYF.

Many counts were recorded for this clonotype. Sequence at one end of the junction differs from germline and may be a read error. V gene TRBV15 combines with J gene TRBJ2-2; 7 nucleotides agree with TRBD2. This CDR3 has 14 amino acids. CDR1 is LNHNV, CDR2 YYDKDF, per germline (reference sequence). The CDR3 coding sequence is TGTGCCACCAGTATGGGACTAAACACCGGGGAGCTGTCTTTT. Amino acids: CATSMGLNTGELSF. Filled out from reference TRBV15 and TRBJ2-2, the complete variable domain reads DAMVIQNPRYQVTQFGKPVTLSCSQTLNHNVMYWYQQKSSQAPKLLFHYYDKDFNNEADTPDNFQSRRPNTSFCFLDIRSPGLGDTAMYLCATSMGLNTGELSFGEGSRLTVL.

This clonotype occurred many times. This sequence joins TRBV28 and TRBJ2-7; 10 nucleotides align to TRBD2. The V segment lost 5 bases and the J segment 1 base; nucleotides outside the gene matches: 17. Germline V gene sequence: CDR1 MDHEN, CDR2 SYDVKM. CDR3 length: 19 residues. As DNA, the CDR3 is TGTGCCAGCAGTGGGCGACAGGCGGACCTAGCGGGAGTTTCCTACGAGCAGTACTTC. As protein: CASSGRQADLAGVSYEQYF.

This clonotype was picked up many times. This chain links TRBV12-3 or TRBV12-4 with TRBJ1-3; D call uncertain. CDR3 length: 13 amino acids. V shed 8 bases and J shed 5 bases, with 13 bases lying between them. The CDR3 sequence: CASRAGDRNTIYF. In DNA form, the CDR3 reads TGTGCCAGCCGGGCGGGTGATAGAAACACCATATATTTT.

In its sample, this clonotype was seen many times. This chain joins TRBV12-3 or TRBV12-4 and TRBJ1-2, with TRBD1 matching 7 bases. The CDR3 spans 14 residues. Trimming cost V 5 bases and J 8 bases; bases outside gene matches: 11. The CDR3 protein is CASSPTYRGGGYTF. The DNA of the CDR3 is TGTGCCAGCAGTCCTACCTACAGGGGTGGAGGCTACACCTTC.

Many counts were recorded for this clonotype. The chain carries TRBV7-2 and TRBJ2-2; the D is unclear. This CDR3 is built from 13 residues. From germline, CDR1 is SGHTA and CDR2 FQGNSA. The V end lost 3 bases, the J end lost 13 bases, and 15 bases lay between the germline ends. CDR3 DNA sequence: TGTGCCAGCAGCTTGGATGTGGGAAGGAGGCTGTTTTTT. This sequence encodes CASSLDVGRRLFF. The full variable domain, rest sourced from reference TRBV7-2 and TRBJ2-2, is GAGVSQSPSNKVTEKGKDVELRCDPISGHTALYWYRQSLGQGLEFLIYFQGNSAPDKSGLPSDRFSAERTGGSVSTLTIQRTQQEDSAVYLCASSLDVGRRLFFGEGSRLTVL.

This clonotype came up once. V usage is TRBV27 and J usage is TRBJ2-5; D perhaps matches TRBD2 (6 bases). Trimming left V 5 bases short and J 5 bases short, with 24 bases between. CDR1 and CDR2 from the germline V gene are MNHEY and SMNVEV (reference sequence). The CDR3 extends over 17 amino acids. CDR3 in amino acids: CASSPLWTKGFSETQYF. The CDR3 nucleotides read TGTGCCAGCAGTCCGCTTTGGACTAAGGGATTTTCGGAGACCCAGTACTTC.

This clonotype was detected many times. The genes are TRBV25-1 and TRBJ1-1, with D possibly matching TRBD1 (6 bases). Germline-derived CDR1 and CDR2 are MGHDK and SYGVNS. This CDR3 contains 20 residues. Trimming left V 5 bases short and J 3 bases short, with 31 bases between. The CDR3 reads CASSTNVASSLGAGDTEAFF. CDR3 DNA: TGTGCCAGCAGTACCAACGTTGCTAGTTCTCTGGGGGCGGGAGACACTGAAGCTTTCTTT. The full variable domain, rest sourced from reference TRBV25-1 and TRBJ1-1, is EADIYQTPRYLVIGTGKKITLECSQTMGHDKMYWYQQDPGMELHLIHYSYGVNSTEKGDLSSESTVSRIRTEHFPLTLESARPSHTSQYLCASSTNVASSLGAGDTEAFFGQGTRLTVV.